These T cell receptor beta chains were read from a single sample in a study of OX40 agonist ivuxolimab in advanced cancers. Clones were read by immunoSEQ multiplex PCR, and TCRdb kept only the in-frame ones, dropping some. The table includes under 70,000 clones, roughly four fifths detected once. Sequencing was performed on CD4+ or CD8+ T cells sorted from blood, taken in a trial of the OX40 agonist ivuxolimab. All receptors derive from an adult with an advanced solid tumor such as melanoma, head and neck, liver or kidney cancer. The CDR3 runs from the conserved cysteine through the conserved F or W. A D gene is named only where the DNA matches it firmly. The size of a clone is reported for some rows only, either as once, few or many, or as a class for expanded clones.

DNA | CDR3 | length | V | size | J | D
TGCGCCAGCAGCACCGGGACTAGCGGGGATGCCGGGGAGCTGTTTTTT | CASSTGTSGDAGELFF | 16 | TRBV5-1 | few | TRBJ2-2 | TRBD2
TGTGCCATCAGTGAGTTCCCAGGTGAAGCTTTCTTT | CAISEFPGEAFF | 12 | TRBV10-3 | once | TRBJ1-1 | -
TGTGCCAGCAGTGAATGGGGTTTAATGTCCCAAGAGACCCAGTACTTC | CASSEWGLMSQETQYF | 16 | TRBV25-1 | - | TRBJ2-5 | -
TGTGCCAGCAGTGTCAGAGGTGATAGCAATCAGCCCCAGCATTTT | CASSVRGDSNQPQHF | 15 | TRBV6-1 | - | TRBJ1-5 | -
TGTGCCAGCAGTTACATCGCCTCGGGGGCAAACTATGGCTACACCTTC | CASSYIASGANYGYTF | 16 | TRBV6-5 | few | TRBJ1-2 | -
TGTGCCAGCAGTTTCCGTCGGACAGGGCCCTCACCCCTCCACTTT | CASSFRRTGPSPLHF | 15 | TRBV28 | few | TRBJ1-6 | TRBD1
TGTGCCAGCAGCGAAAGCCGACAGGACAATCAGCCCCAGCATTTT | CASSESRQDNQPQHF | 15 | TRBV2 | - | TRBJ1-5 | -
TGTGCCACCCAAAGTAGCGGACCCTACAATGAGCAGTTCTTC | CATQSSGPYNEQFF | 14 | TRBV6-5 | once | TRBJ2-1 | -
TGTGCCAGCAGCAAACCCACGGGGGTCCCATATGGCTACACCTTC | CASSKPTGVPYGYTF | 15 | TRBV5-4 | once | TRBJ1-2 | -
TGTGCGAGTCGAGGGGGGACCTACAATGAGCAGTTCTTC | CASRGGTYNEQFF | 13 | TRBV11-2 | - | TRBJ2-1 | -
TGTGCCAGCAGTGACAGTGCAGTCAGGGAAAAACTGTTTTTT | CASSDSAVREKLFF | 14 | TRBV27 | - | TRBJ1-4 | -
TGTGCCAGCAAGACAGGGGTCTCCGGAAACACCATATATTTT | CASKTGVSGNTIYF | 14 | TRBV6-6 | - | TRBJ1-3 | TRBD1
TGTGCCAGCTCACCAGGGCAGTACACTGAAGCTTTCTTT | CASSPGQYTEAFF | 13 | TRBV18 | - | TRBJ1-1 | -
TGTGCCAGCAGCAGGGACAGGGGAGGAAACTATGGCTACACCTTC | CASSRDRGGNYGYTF | 15 | TRBV6-1 | - | TRBJ1-2 | TRBD1
TGTGCCAGCTCACTAATGCGGACTAGCGGGGAGTACTACAATGAGCAGTTCTTC | CASSLMRTSGEYYNEQFF | 18 | TRBV18 | - | TRBJ2-1 | TRBD2
TGTGCCAGTAGTATACAGGGGCCCTACGAGCAGTACTTC | CASSIQGPYEQYF | 13 | TRBV19 | - | TRBJ2-7 | -
TGCGCCAGCAGCTTGTCAACATCCTACGAGCAGTACTTC | CASSLSTSYEQYF | 13 | TRBV5-1 | - | TRBJ2-7 | -
TGCGCCAGCAGCCCGGGACTAGCCGGCACCGGGGAGCTGTTTTTT | CASSPGLAGTGELFF | 15 | TRBV5-1 | - | TRBJ2-2 | TRBD2
TGCGCCAGCAGTGAGTCTGCCCTGAATCAGCCCCAGCATTTT | CASSESALNQPQHF | 14 | TRBV10-2 | - | TRBJ1-5 | -
TGTGCCAGCAGTAACAGAGGGGGCGTGAACACTGAAGCTTTCTTT | CASSNRGGVNTEAFF | 15 | TRBV6-5 | - | TRBJ1-1 | TRBD1
TGTGCCATCAGTGACACTAGCGGGAGCTCCTACAATGAGCAGTTCTTC | CAISDTSGSSYNEQFF | 16 | TRBV10-3 | - | TRBJ2-1 | TRBD2
TGTGCCAGCATCCCAGGGGTGGATCGAGGCTACACCTTC | CASIPGVDRGYTF | 13 | TRBV2 | - | TRBJ1-2 | -